This T cell receptor beta chain was sequenced during a study of T cell responses to AZD1222 COVID-19 vaccine. General study results and limits: The study identified only a handful of AZD1222 recipients as seropositive at baseline.

Details on this clone: Its antigen is unidentified.

Method: immunoSEQ multiplex PCR; TCRdb's copy keeps in-frame clones and lacks some. This table has some 58,000 clones, approximately 88% appearing once. Germline CDR1 reads SQVTM; CDR2 reads ANQGSEA. The CDR3 runs to 16 residues. V was pared by 0 bases and J by 1 base, with 15 bases between. Sequences were derived from peripheral blood, sampled on day 0 of AZD1222 vaccination. The TCR sequence derives from an adult in good health. The gene calls are TRBV29-1 and TRBJ1-1; D not certain. In nucleotides, the CDR3 is TGCAGCGTTGAAGATCGACCAGATGGCAAGAACACTGAAGCTTTCTTT. This gives the protein CSVEDRPDGKNTEAFF.